The 20 T cell receptor beta chains below were found in one sample sequenced in a study of CD8+ T cells in alopecia areata. Described treatment: oral pan-JAK inhibitor, 5-10 mg twice daily. Reverse transcribed after extraction, RNA yielded cDNA as the sequencing template. The protocol was immunoSEQ multiplex PCR, while the TCRdb copy is restricted to in-frame clones and leaves out a portion. Of about 180,000 clones listed, 51% are singletons. The sequenced sample was CD8+ T cells sorted from blood, obtained at approximately week 51, from a patient treated with tofacitinib. The receptor set was obtained from a human donor with alopecia areata.

The sample holds a few counts of this clone. The rearrangement links TRBV30 to TRBJ2-1; D is undetermined. Germline V gene data show CDR1 as GTSNPN and CDR2 as SVGIG (reference sequence). CDR3 length equals 15 residues. The V gene lost 2 bases and the J gene lost 5 bases, with 16 bases spanning the gap. Here the CDR3 DNA reads TGTGCCTGGAGTCCATGGGTAGTTGGAGACAATGAGCAGTTCTTC. Translating it yields CAWSPWVVGDNEQFF.

V and J are TRBV5-8 and TRBJ1-1; D gene uncertain. This CDR3 is built from 12 residues. Germline CDR1 reads SGHTS; CDR2 reads YDEGEE. V was trimmed by 4 bases and J by 1 base, leaving 5 bases between them. As DNA, the CDR3 is TGTGCCAGCAGCCCACGGAACACTGAAGCTTTCTTT. Encoded protein: CASSPRNTEAFF.

The chain employs TRBV7-2 and TRBJ1-5; D possibly corresponds to TRBD1 (5 bases). CDR3 length: 13 residues. Trimming pared 5 bases from V and 5 bases from J, leaving 10 bases between. The germline V gene encodes CDR1 SGHTA and CDR2 FQGNSA. The CDR3 DNA sequence: TGTGCCAGCAGCCCCAGGGTTGATCAGCCCCAGCATTTT. Translated, it gives CASSPRVDQPQHF.

V usage is TRBV30 and J usage is TRBJ1-1; D is ambiguous. This CDR3 spans 13 amino acids. From germline, CDR1 is GTSNPN and CDR2 SVGIG (reference sequence). V gave up 0 bases and J gave up 3 bases, with 8 bases separating them. In nucleotides, the CDR3 is TGTGCCTGGAGTGTAGGGCAACACACTGAAGCTTTCTTT. This sequence encodes CAWSVGQHTEAFF.

This clone turned up a few times. The chain is built from TRBV7-2 and TRBJ2-7; tentative D call: TRBD1 (5 bases). The CDR3 runs 14 residues. The V end lost 1 base, the J end lost 1 base, and 8 bases lay between the germline ends. Looked up from germline, CDR1 is SGHTA and CDR2 is FQGNSA. CDR3 region: CASSLVQGSYEQYF. CDR3 in DNA: TGTGCCAGCAGCTTAGTGCAGGGTTCCTACGAGCAGTACTTC.

The rearrangement joins TRBV4-1 to TRBJ1-1; the match to TRBD1 covers 7 bases. The V and J ends lost 4 bases and 2 bases, in that order; junction bases with no gene match: 10. Germline CDR1 MGHRA, CDR2 YSYEKL. CDR3 length equals 16 residues. The CDR3 loop is CASSLREGASNTEAFF. CDR3 in DNA: TGCGCCAGCAGCCTCCGTGAGGGGGCCAGCAACACTGAAGCTTTCTTT.

This clone occurred a few times. The chain employs TRBV4-2 and TRBJ1-5; the D is unclear. Trimming shortened V by 3 bases and J by 9 bases, and 15 bases separated the two germline ends. The CDR3 is 14 amino acids. Germline V lookup: CDR1 LGHNA, CDR2 YNFKEQ. In DNA form, the CDR3 reads TGTGCCAGCAGCCATGGACGGCTCAATGGGCCCCAGCATTTT. Translation: CASSHGRLNGPQHF.

In its sample, this clone was seen a few times. The chain combines TRBV5-1 with TRBJ2-5; D might be TRBD1 (7 bases). The CDR3 is 15 amino acids. Between the trimmed V and J ends, which lost 4 bases and 1 base, there was a span of 14 bases. The germline V gene encodes CDR1 SGHRS and CDR2 YFSETQ. The CDR3 sequence: CASSPRGAPQETQYF. CDR3 DNA sequence: TGCGCCAGCAGCCCCAGGGGGGCGCCCCAAGAGACCCAGTACTTC.

The rearrangement joins TRBV27 to TRBJ2-3; D is tentatively TRBD1 or TRBD2 (5 bases each). Germline V gene data show CDR1 as MNHEY and CDR2 as SMNVEV (reference sequence). V was trimmed by 6 bases and J by 11 bases, leaving 9 bases between them. CDR3 length: 10 residues. The CDR3 DNA is TGTGCCAGCAGGGGACGGGAGCAGTATTTT. Its translation is CASRGREQYF.

J is TRBJ1-5 and V is TRBV18; no firm D call. V was pared by 2 bases and J by 4 bases, with 6 bases between. CDR1 KGHSH and CDR2 LQKENI come from the germline V gene. The CDR3 totals 13 residues. CDR3 nucleotide sequence: TGTGCCAGCTCACCAGGGAGAAATCAGCCCCAGCATTTT. Protein sequence: CASSPGRNQPQHF.

The J gene is TRBJ1-2, the V gene TRBV29-1, with D possibly TRBD1 on 5 matching bases. CDR1 and CDR2 (germline): SQVTM, ANQGSEA. V was cut by 4 bases and J by 5 bases, with 8 bases left in between. CDR3 length equals 11 residues. CDR3 coding DNA: TGCAGCGTTGGCGGGGGGTATGGCTACACCTTC. As protein: CSVGGGYGYTF.

Only one count was recorded for this clone. The CDR3 DNA reads TGTGCTAGTGGGGGGGCAGGAGGGAAAGAGACCCAGTACTTC. Amino acids: CASGGAGGKETQYF. This chain connects TRBV12-5 to TRBJ2-5; D is tentatively TRBD1 or TRBD2 (6 bases each). The CDR3 has 14 amino acids. Trimming pared 6 bases from V and 3 bases from J, leaving 14 bases between. CDR1 is LGHNT, CDR2 FRNRAP, per germline.

This clone was observed a few times. V usage is TRBV7-3 and J usage is TRBJ2-5; 9 bases agree with TRBD2. The V gene's germline CDR1 is SGHTA and CDR2 FQGTGA. V dropped 5 bases and J dropped 2; count of bases not matched to a gene: 6. The CDR3 is 15 amino acids. The DNA of the CDR3 is TGTGCCAGCAGCGACCTAGCGGGGACGCAAGAGACCCAGTACTTC. It codes for CASSDLAGTQETQYF.

This sequence joins TRBV29-1 and TRBJ2-4; no definite D call. The CDR3 is made up of 14 amino acids. The germline CDR1 and CDR2 sequences are SQVTM and ANQGSEA. V was shortened by 4 bases and J by 0 bases, with 10 bases between the two germline ends. The CDR3 reads CSVGGNLAKNIQYF. CDR3 DNA sequence: TGCAGCGTTGGTGGAAACTTAGCCAAAAACATTCAGTACTTC. Full variable domain (remainder filled in from reference TRBV29-1 and TRBJ2-4): SAVISQKPSRDICQRGTSLTIQCQVDSQVTMMFWYRQQPGQSLTLIATANQGSEATYESGFVIDKFPISRPNLTFSTLTVSNMSPEDSSIYLCSVGGNLAKNIQYFGAGTRLSVL.

The chain couples TRBV29-1 to TRBJ2-1; D may correspond to TRBD1 or TRBD2 (5 bases each). The germline CDR1 and CDR2 sequences are SQVTM and ANQGSEA. This CDR3 contains 16 residues. V shed 0 bases and J shed 3 bases, with 15 bases lying between them. Here the CDR3 reads CSVEDHGREYYNEQFF. The DNA for the CDR3 is TGCAGCGTTGAAGATCATGGCAGGGAGTACTACAATGAGCAGTTCTTC.

The chain links TRBV2 to TRBJ2-7; no firm D call. The CDR3 consists of 14 residues. The germline V and J ends were trimmed by 9 bases and 1 base, with 16 bases remaining between them. Germline V gives CDR1 SNHLY, CDR2 FYNNEI. The CDR3 region is CARSSNLGSYEQYF. The CDR3 nucleotides are TGTGCCAGGTCAAGCAATCTCGGGTCCTACGAGCAGTACTTC.

This clone was observed a few times. This sequence joins TRBV4-2 and TRBJ2-1; 7 positions match TRBD1. This CDR3 comprises 15 residues. Trimming at V came to 2 bases and at J to 6 bases, leaving 7 bases not matched to a gene. Germline CDR1 LGHNA, CDR2 YNFKEQ. The CDR3 DNA follows: TGTGCCAGCAGCCAAAATACTGACAGGGTCAATGAGCAGTTCTTC. The encoded protein is CASSQNTDRVNEQFF.

The genes are TRBV7-6 and TRBJ2-7, with D perhaps TRBD2 (6 bases). Looked up from germline, CDR1 is SGHVS and CDR2 is FNYEAQ. V lost 6 bases and J 4 bases, leaving 16 bases between the germline ends. This CDR3 has 14 residues. The CDR3 loop reads CASSKGGAGYEQYF. CDR3 sequence (DNA): TGTGCCAGCAGTAAAGGAGGGGCGGGGTACGAGCAGTACTTC.

This clone was detected a few times. V is TRBV6-1 and J is TRBJ2-7; D not certain. The germline V and J ends were trimmed by 3 bases and 5 bases, with 17 bases remaining between them. This CDR3 contains 15 residues. Germline V gene data show CDR1 as MNHNS and CDR2 as SASEGT. The CDR3 DNA sequence: TGTGCCAGCAGTGAGGCCGTAGGAGATACGGACGAGCAGTACTTC. This translates into CASSEAVGDTDEQYF.

V gene TRBV5-6 combines with J gene TRBJ2-1, with 9 bases matching TRBD2. This CDR3 has 15 residues. V was pared by 5 bases and J by 3 bases, with 6 bases of the junction left unmatched. Germline CDR1 and CDR2: SGHDT and YYEEEE. The CDR3 coding sequence is TGTGCCAGCAGTCGGGCTAGCGGGGTCTACAATGAGCAGTTCTTC. Amino acids: CASSRASGVYNEQFF.